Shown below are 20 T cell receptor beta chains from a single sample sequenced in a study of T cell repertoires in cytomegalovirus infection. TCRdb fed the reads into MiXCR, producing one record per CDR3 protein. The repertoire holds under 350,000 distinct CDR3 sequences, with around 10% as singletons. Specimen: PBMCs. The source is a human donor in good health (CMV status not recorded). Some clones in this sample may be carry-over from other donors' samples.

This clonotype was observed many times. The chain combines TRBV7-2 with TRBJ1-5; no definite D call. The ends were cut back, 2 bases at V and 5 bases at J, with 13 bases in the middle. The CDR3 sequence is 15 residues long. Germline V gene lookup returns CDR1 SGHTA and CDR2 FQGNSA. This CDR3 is CASSLSVGFDQPQHF. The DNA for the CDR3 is TGTGCCAGCAGCTTAAGCGTAGGGTTCGATCAGCCCCAGCATTTT.

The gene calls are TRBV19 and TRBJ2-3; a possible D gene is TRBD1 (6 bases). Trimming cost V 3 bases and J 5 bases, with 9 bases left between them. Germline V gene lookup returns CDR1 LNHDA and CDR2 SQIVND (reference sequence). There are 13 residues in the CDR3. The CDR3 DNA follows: TGTGCCAGTAGTATCGCAGGGGTAGATACGCAGTATTTT. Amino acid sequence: CASSIAGVDTQYF. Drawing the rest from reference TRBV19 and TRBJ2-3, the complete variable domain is DGGITQSPKYLFRKEGQNVTLSCEQNLNHDAMYWYRQDPGQGLRLIYYSQIVNDFQKGDIAEGYSVSREKKESFPLTVTSAQKNPTAFYLCASSIAGVDTQYFGPGTRLTVL.

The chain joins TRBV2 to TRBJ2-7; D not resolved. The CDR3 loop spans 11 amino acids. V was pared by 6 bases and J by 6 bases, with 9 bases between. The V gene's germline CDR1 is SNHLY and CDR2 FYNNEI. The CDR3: CASREFREQYF. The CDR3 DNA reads TGTGCCAGCAGAGAATTCCGCGAGCAGTACTTC.

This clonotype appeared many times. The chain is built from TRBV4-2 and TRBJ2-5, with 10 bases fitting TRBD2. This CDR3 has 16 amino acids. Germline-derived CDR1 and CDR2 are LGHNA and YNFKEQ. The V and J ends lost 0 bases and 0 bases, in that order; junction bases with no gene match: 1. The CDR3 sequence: CASSQETSGYQETQYF. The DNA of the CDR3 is TGTGCCAGCAGCCAAGAGACTAGCGGGTACCAAGAGACCCAGTACTTC.

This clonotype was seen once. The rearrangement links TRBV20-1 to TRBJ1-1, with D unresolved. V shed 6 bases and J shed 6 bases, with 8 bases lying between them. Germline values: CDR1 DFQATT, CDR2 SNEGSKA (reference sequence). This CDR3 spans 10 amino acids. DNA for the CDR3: TGCAGTGCGGGTACAGCTGAAGCTTTCTTT. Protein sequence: CSAGTAEAFF.

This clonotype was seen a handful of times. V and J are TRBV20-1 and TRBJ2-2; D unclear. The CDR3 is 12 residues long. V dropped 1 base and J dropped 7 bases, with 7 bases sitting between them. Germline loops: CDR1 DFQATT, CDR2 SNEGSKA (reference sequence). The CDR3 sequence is CSARVRGGELFF. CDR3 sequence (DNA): TGCAGTGCTAGAGTAAGAGGCGGGGAGCTGTTTTTT.

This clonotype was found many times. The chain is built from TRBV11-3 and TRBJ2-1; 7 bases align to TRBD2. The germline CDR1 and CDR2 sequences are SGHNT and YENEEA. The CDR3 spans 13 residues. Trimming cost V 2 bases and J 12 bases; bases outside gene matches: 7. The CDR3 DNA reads TGTGCCAGCAGCTTAATGGGGGAGGGACGGCAGTTCTTC. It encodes CASSLMGEGRQFF.

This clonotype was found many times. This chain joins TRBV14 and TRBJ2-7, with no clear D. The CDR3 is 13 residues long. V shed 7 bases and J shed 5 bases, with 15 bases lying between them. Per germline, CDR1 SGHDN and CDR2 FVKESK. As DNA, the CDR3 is TGTGCCAGCAAAGATCGACCGGTGAACGAGCAGTACGTC. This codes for CASKDRPVNEQYV.

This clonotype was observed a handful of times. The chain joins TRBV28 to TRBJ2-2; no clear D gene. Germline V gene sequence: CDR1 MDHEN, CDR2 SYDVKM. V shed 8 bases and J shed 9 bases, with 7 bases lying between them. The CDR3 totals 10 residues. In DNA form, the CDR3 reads TGTGCCAGCGCCCCTCGGGAGCTGTTTTTT. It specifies CASAPRELFF.

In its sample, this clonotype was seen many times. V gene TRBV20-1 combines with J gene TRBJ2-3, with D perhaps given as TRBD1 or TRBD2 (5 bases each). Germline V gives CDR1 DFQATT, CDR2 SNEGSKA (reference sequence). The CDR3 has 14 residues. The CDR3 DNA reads TGCAGCGCGATTAGGGACGGAGTCACAGATACGCAGTATTTT. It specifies CSAIRDGVTDTQYF.

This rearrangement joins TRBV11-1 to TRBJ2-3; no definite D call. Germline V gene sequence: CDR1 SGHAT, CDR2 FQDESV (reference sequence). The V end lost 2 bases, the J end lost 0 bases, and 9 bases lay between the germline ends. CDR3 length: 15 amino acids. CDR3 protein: CASSLLRLSTDTQYF. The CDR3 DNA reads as TGTGCCAGCAGCTTACTACGTTTAAGCACAGATACGCAGTATTTT. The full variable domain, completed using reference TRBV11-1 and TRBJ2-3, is EAEVAQSPRYKITEKSQAVAFWCDPISGHATLYWYRQILGQGPELLVQFQDESVVDDSQLPKDRFSAERLKGVDSTLKIQPAELGDSAMYLCASSLLRLSTDTQYFGPGTRLTVL.

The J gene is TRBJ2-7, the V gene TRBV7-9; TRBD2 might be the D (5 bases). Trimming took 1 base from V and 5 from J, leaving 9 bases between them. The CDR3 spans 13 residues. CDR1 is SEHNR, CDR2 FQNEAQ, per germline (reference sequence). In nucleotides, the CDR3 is TGTGCCAGCAGCTTAGGAGGGTTCGACGAGCAGTACTTC. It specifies CASSLGGFDEQYF.

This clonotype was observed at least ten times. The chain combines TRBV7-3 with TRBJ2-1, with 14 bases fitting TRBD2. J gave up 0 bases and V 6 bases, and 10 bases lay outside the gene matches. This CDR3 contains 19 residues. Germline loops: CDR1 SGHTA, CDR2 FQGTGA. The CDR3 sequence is CASSFAGTSGGDSYNEQFF. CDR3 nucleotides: TGTGCCAGCAGTTTCGCCGGGACTAGCGGGGGAGACTCCTACAATGAGCAGTTCTTC.

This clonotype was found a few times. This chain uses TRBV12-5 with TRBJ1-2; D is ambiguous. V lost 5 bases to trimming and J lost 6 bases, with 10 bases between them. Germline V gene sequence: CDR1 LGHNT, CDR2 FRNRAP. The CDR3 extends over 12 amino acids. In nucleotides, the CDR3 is TGTGCTAGTGGTCCCTCCCGCGATGGCTACACCTTC. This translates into CASGPSRDGYTF.

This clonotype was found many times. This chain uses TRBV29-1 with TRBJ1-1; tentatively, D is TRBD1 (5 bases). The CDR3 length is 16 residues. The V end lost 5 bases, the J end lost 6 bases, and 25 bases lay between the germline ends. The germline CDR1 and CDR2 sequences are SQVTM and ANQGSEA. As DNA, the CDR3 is TGCAGCGTTTCCATGGGGCCCAGGGCGGGAGTGGCTGAAGCTTTCTTT. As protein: CSVSMGPRAGVAEAFF.

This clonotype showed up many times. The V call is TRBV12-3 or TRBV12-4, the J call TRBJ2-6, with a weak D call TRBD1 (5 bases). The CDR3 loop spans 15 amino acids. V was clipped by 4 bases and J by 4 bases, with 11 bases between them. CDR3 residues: CASSYRPGGANVLTF. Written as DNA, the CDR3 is TGTGCCAGCAGTTATAGACCAGGGGGGGCCAACGTCCTGACTTTC.

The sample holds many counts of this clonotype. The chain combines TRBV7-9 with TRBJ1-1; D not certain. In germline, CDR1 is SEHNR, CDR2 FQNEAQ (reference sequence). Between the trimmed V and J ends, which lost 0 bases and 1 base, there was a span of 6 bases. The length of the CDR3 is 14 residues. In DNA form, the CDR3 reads TGTGCCAGCAGCTTAGCCAGGTGGAACACTGAAGCTTTCTTT. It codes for CASSLARWNTEAFF.

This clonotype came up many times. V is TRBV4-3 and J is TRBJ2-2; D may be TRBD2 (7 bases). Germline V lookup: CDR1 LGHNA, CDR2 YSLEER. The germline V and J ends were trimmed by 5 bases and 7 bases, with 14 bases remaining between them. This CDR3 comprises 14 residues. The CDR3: CASSGRGYSGELFF. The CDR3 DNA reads TGCGCCAGCAGCGGGAGGGGGTATAGCGGGGAGCTGTTTTTT.

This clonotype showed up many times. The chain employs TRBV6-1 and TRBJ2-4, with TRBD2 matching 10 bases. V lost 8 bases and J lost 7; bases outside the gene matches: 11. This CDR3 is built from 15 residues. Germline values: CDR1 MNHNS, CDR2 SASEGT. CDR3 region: CASGVGAGGGNIQYF. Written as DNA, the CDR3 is TGTGCCAGCGGGGTCGGAGCGGGGGGGGGTAACATTCAGTACTTC.

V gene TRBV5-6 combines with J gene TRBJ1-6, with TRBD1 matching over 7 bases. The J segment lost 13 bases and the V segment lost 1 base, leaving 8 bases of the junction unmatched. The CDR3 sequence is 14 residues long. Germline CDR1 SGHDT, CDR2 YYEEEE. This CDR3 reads CASSLMDRLLPLHF. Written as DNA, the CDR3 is TGTGCCAGCAGCTTGATGGACAGGCTCCTTCCCCTCCACTTT. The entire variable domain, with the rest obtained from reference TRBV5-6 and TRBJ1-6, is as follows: DAGVTQSPTHLIKTRGQQVTLRCSPKSGHDTVSWYQQALGQGPQFIFQYYEEEERQRGNFPDRFSGHQFPNYSSELNVNALLLGDSALYLCASSLMDRLLPLHFGNGTRLTVT.